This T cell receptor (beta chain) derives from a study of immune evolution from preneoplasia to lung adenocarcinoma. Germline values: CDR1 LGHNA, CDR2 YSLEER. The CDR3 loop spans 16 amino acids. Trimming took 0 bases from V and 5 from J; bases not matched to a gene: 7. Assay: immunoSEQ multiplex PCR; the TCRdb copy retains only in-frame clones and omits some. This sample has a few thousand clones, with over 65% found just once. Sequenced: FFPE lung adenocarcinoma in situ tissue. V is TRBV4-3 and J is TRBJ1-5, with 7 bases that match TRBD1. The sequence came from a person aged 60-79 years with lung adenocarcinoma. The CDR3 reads CASSQDIGTGDQPQHF. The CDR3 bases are TGCGCCAGCAGCCAAGATATAGGTACAGGGGATCAGCCCCAGCATTTT.